Listed below are T cell receptor beta chains from one sample, sequenced in a study of T-cell memory formation after mild COVID-19. TCRdb reanalysed the 5' RACE reads using MiXCR and keeps one entry per CDR3 protein. The sample includes about 240,000 distinct CDR3 sequences, roughly a tenth of them seen just once. Sequenced sample: PBMCs or a T cell subset sorted from them (not recorded which). The receptor source for this set is a man younger than 35 who had mild COVID-19 (a few samples of this study predate the infection). Cell type and time point are not known. The CDR3 runs from the conserved cysteine through the conserved F or W. The D gene is left open where the match is weak. A row's size may be missing; if present it is once, few, many or a size class.

clone size,J gene,V gene,D gene,CDR3 protein,CDR3 DNA
few,TRBJ1-1,TRBV9,-,CASSAPGRGNTEAFF,TGTGCCAGCAGCGCCCCCGGGCGAGGGAACACTGAAGCTTTCTTT
-,TRBJ2-7,TRBV5-1,-,CASSLEAGSSYEQYF,TGCGCCAGCAGCTTGGAGGCGGGTAGCTCCTACGAGCAGTACTTC
few,TRBJ2-1,TRBV10-3,TRBD2,CATGTSGGYNEQFF,TGTGCCACGGGGACTAGCGGGGGGTACAATGAGCAGTTCTTC
-,TRBJ2-7,TRBV9,TRBD1,CASSVDGTGWEQYF,TGTGCCAGCAGCGTAGACGGGACAGGGTGGGAGCAGTACTTC
many,TRBJ1-2,TRBV12-3/TRBV12-4,TRBD1,CASSSGQRYGYTF,TGTGCCAGCAGCTCGGGACAGCGGTATGGCTACACCTTC
-,TRBJ2-3,TRBV5-1,-,CASSLPPGTRADTQYF,TGCGCCAGCAGCTTGCCCCCCGGTACTAGGGCAGATACGCAGTATTTT
many,TRBJ2-3,TRBV20-1,-,CSARDYERDTQYF,TGCAGTGCTAGAGATTACGAACGAGATACGCAGTATTTT
few,TRBJ1-5,TRBV12-3/TRBV12-4,TRBD1,CASVGQVNQPQHF,TGTGCCAGCGTGGGACAGGTCAATCAGCCCCAGCATTTT
-,TRBJ1-6,TRBV5-1,-,CASQTTGTDNSPLHF,TGCGCCAGCCAAACAACCGGGACGGATAATTCACCCCTCCACTTT
-,TRBJ2-5,TRBV5-1,-,CASGQGQPVETQYF,TGCGCCAGCGGTCAAGGACAGCCCGTCGAGACCCAGTACTTC
few,TRBJ1-1,TRBV7-9,-,CASSPNRGVAFF,TGTGCCAGCAGCCCAAATAGAGGCGTAGCTTTCTTT
-,TRBJ2-1,TRBV5-1,-,CASSLTLPRDEQFF,TGCGCCAGCAGCTTGACACTCCCCAGGGATGAGCAGTTCTTC
few,TRBJ2-1,TRBV20-1,TRBD1,CRAGRGTEYNEQFF,TGCAGGGCGGGCAGGGGGACAGAATACAATGAGCAGTTCTTC
many,TRBJ1-6,TRBV7-2,-,CASSTMGGPLHF,TGTGCCAGCAGTACTATGGGGGGACCCCTCCACTTT
-,TRBJ2-2,TRBV6-5,-,CASSSGSWVTGELFF,TGTGCCAGCAGTTCGGGCTCATGGGTCACCGGGGAGCTGTTTTTT
many,TRBJ2-5,TRBV7-9,-,CASSLAGPETQYF,TGTGCCAGCAGCTTAGCCGGCCCAGAGACCCAGTACTTC
-,TRBJ2-1,TRBV7-2,TRBD2,CASSNTGGPGNEQFF,TGTGCCAGCAGCAACACGGGGGGGCCAGGCAATGAGCAGTTCTTC
many,TRBJ1-2,TRBV6-5,-,CASSSRDNYGYTF,TGTGCCAGCAGTTCCCGGGACAACTATGGCTACACCTTC
-,TRBJ2-2,TRBV6-6,TRBD2,CASSYSGLADNTGELFF,TGTGCCAGCAGTTACTCCGGGCTAGCGGATAACACCGGGGAGCTGTTTTTT
few,TRBJ2-2,TRBV4-3,-,CASSPGWNTGELFF,TGCGCCAGCAGCCCCGGTTGGAACACCGGGGAGCTGTTTTTT
-,TRBJ1-1,TRBV19,-,CASSQQINTEAFF,TGTGCCAGTAGTCAGCAGATAAACACTGAAGCTTTCTTT
many,TRBJ2-7,TRBV5-1,-,CASSLDRLSYEQYF,TGCGCCAGCAGCTTGGACAGGCTTTCCTACGAGCAGTACTTC
few,TRBJ2-1,TRBV24-1,-,CATSDSNRNRFF,TGTGCCACCAGTGACTCGAACAGGAATCGGTTCTTC
-,TRBJ2-3,TRBV24-1,-,CATSDAGSGTDTQYF,TGTGCCACCAGTGATGCAGGGTCGGGCACAGATACGCAGTATTTT
few,TRBJ1-5,TRBV6-6,-,CASSHRVRGGQPQHF,TGTGCCAGCAGCCACCGGGTTCGGGGCGGTCAGCCCCAGCATTTT
many,TRBJ2-3,TRBV12-3/TRBV12-4,-,CASSLLLASTDTQYF,TGTGCCAGCAGTTTGTTGCTCGCTAGCACAGATACGCAGTATTTT
few,TRBJ2-7,TRBV4-2,-,CASSQVERTGAYEQYF,TGTGCCAGCAGCCAAGTAGAGAGGACGGGGGCTTACGAGCAGTACTTC
-,TRBJ1-6,TRBV7-9,-,CASKQSGYNSPLHF,TGTGCCAGCAAACAGAGCGGTTATAATTCACCCCTCCACTTT
few,TRBJ2-5,TRBV24-1,-,CATSEWETQYF,TGTGCCACCAGTGAGTGGGAGACCCAGTACTTC
many,TRBJ2-3,TRBV12-3/TRBV12-4,-,CASSLVQGTDTQYF,TGTGCCAGCAGTTTAGTTCAGGGAACAGATACGCAGTATTTT
-,TRBJ1-4,TRBV7-8,-,CASSQEGDGGSEKLFF,TGTGCCAGCAGCCAAGAGGGGGACGGAGGAAGTGAAAAACTGTTTTTT
-,TRBJ1-4,TRBV9,-,CASSVGLATNEKLFF,TGTGCCAGCAGCGTAGGCCTCGCCACTAATGAAAAACTGTTTTTT
few,TRBJ2-3,TRBV6-2/TRBV6-3,TRBD1,CASSYDLASGGLTDTQYF,TGTGCCAGCAGTTACGACCTCGCGTCAGGGGGCTTGACAGATACGCAGTATTTT
-,TRBJ1-1,TRBV7-2,-,CASSLLQNTEAFF,TGTGCCAGCAGCTTACTACAGAACACTGAAGCTTTCTTT
-,TRBJ2-5,TRBV6-2/TRBV6-3,-,CASSYRELTQETQYF,TGTGCCAGCAGTTACCGGGAGCTAACCCAAGAGACCCAGTACTTC